This TCR beta chain comes out of a study of a mutant IDH1 vaccine in newly diagnosed glioma (dated by TCRdb to the early 2020s). Background on the whole study: Patients were given eight vaccinations, in weeks 1, 3, 5, 7, 11, 15, 19 and 23, which matched visits V03 through V10. Vaccination started 4-6 weeks after radiotherapy alone, or was given together with temozolomide cycles in the groups whose treatment included chemotherapy. The approximately 30 treated patients were around 62% male and around 40% female, with a mean age of 40.4 years. Before enrollment, patients had received standard therapy of radiotherapy alone, temozolomide alone, or radiochemotherapy with temozolomide; most received the combination. Six visits were used for peripheral blood collection: V03 (baseline), V05, V07, V10, V12 and V13. Longitudinal TCRB deep sequencing was performed for about two dozen treated patients wherever samples were available for exploratory analyses.

Reading the label with the study, this specimen's time point is: week 23, last vaccination. Each vaccine dose was 300 ug of a 20-mer mutant IDH1 peptide in Montanide, given subcutaneously with topical imiquimod. The donors had newly diagnosed IDH1-mutant astrocytomas of WHO grade 3 or 4 that showed loss of nuclear ATRX. The samples were drawn from NOA16, a multicentre, single-arm, open-label phase I trial in Germany that tested a mutant IDH1 peptide vaccine in humans for the first time. Genomic DNA for TCRB sequencing was extracted from EDTA blood using the DNeasy Blood and Tissue Kit. The research as a whole found: The authors stated that sample limitations prevented analyses of patient blood samples from being reproduced. Across multiple MHC alleles, vaccine-induced immune responses were seen in 90% to 95% of patients. Availability determined which PBMC samples were chosen for TCRB deep sequencing. Changes in the top peripheral T cell clonotypes picked up by TCRB sequencing did not appear to be linked to pseudoprogression.

Libraries were made using the immunoSEQ multiplex PCR assay. The hsTCRB Kit was used according to the manufacturer's protocol to amplify rearranged TCR beta chain sequences. An Illumina MiSeq was used to sequence the TCRB libraries. The authors processed their data as follows. The proprietary platform of the kit vendor was used for demultiplexing, trimming and gene mapping. Held by TCRdb, this immuneACCESS table contains in-frame sequences only and omits some clones. Under half of the omission traces to an unresolved V gene where checked; the cause of the rest is unknown. The D gene and trimming were derived from the DNA, and the V and J assignments and clone size from that table. Present in this sample are some 20,000 clones, approximately 78% of which were seen just once. In total, the top ten clones hold less than 15% of the sample. The CDR3 runs 12 amino acids, cysteine and phenylalanine included. Kept here is only the CDR3 DNA, which spans 36 bases and is read in frame from base 1. V loses 1 base of germline sequence and J loses 4 bases, and the interval between the two ends is 2 bases. The CDR1 and CDR2 encoded by the germline V gene (reference sequence) are LNHNV and YYDKDF.

Remarks on this clone: Its cognate antigen has yet to be identified. Base qualities are not recorded, but no much larger clone differs from it by a single base.

The material sequenced was PBMCs, taken from a glioma patient whose treatment included an IDH1 peptide vaccine. The sequence was collected from a young man with glioma. This receptor chain uses TRBV15 and TRBJ2-1, with no confident D gene call. The DNA sequence follows: TGTGCCACCAGCAGAGGGTACAATGAGCAGTTCTTC. Its translation reads: CATSRGYNEQFF.